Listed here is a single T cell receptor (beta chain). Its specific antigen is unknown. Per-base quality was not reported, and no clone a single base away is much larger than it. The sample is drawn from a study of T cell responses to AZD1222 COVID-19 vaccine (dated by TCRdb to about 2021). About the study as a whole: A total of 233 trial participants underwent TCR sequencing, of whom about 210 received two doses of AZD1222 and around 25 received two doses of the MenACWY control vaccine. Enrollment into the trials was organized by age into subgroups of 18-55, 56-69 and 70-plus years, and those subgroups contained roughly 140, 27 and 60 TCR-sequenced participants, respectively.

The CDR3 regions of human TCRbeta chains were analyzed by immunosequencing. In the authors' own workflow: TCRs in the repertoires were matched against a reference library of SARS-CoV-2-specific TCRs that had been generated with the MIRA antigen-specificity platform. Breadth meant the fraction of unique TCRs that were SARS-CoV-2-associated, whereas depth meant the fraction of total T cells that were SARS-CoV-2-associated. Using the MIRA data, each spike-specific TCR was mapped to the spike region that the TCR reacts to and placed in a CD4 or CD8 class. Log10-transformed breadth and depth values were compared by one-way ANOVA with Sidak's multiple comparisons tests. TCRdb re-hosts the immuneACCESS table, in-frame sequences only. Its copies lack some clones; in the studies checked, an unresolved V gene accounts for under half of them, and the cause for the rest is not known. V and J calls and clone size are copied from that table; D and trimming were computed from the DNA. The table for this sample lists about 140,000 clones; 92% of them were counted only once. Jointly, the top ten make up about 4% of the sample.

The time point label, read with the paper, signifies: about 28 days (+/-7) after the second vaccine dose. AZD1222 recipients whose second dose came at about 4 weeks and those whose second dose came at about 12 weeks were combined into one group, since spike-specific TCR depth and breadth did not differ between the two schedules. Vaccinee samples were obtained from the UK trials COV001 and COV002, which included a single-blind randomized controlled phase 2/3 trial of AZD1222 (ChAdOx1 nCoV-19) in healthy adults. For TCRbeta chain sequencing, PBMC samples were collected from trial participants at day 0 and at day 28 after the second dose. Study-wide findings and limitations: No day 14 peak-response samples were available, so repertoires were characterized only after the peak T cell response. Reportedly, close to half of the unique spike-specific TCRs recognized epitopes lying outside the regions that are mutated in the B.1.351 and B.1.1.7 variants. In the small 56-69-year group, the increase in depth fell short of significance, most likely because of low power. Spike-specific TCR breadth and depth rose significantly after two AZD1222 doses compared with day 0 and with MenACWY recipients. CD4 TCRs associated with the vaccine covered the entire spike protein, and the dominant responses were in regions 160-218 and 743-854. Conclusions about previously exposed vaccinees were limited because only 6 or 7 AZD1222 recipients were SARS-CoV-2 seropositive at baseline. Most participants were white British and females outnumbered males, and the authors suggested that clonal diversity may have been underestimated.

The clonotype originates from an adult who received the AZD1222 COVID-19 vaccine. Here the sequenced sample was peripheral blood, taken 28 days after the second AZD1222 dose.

CDR3 protein: CASSFRVTTEAFF. The nucleotide sequence reads as follows: TGTGCCAGCAGCTTTCGGGTCACCACTGAAGCTTTCTTT. The V and J segments used are TRBV7-2 and TRBJ1-1; there is no confident call for the D gene. Deletion took 3 bases off V and 4 bases off J, with a span of 9 bases between the germline ends. The CDR3 goes from the cysteine to the phenylalanine over 13 residues. Only CDR3 DNA is held: 39 bases, read in frame from base 1. Taken from the germline V gene, the CDR1 and CDR2 loops are SGHTA and FQGNSA.